The 29 T cell receptor beta chains presented below share a single source sample, sequenced in a study of T cell responses to AZD1222 COVID-19 vaccine. Libraries were prepared by immunoSEQ multiplex PCR; TCRdb keeps only in-frame clonotypes and omits some of them. The table records approximately 130,000 clones, roughly 90% of them present only once. Sequenced here: peripheral blood, sampled 28 days after the second AZD1222 dose. The source is an adult who received the AZD1222 COVID-19 vaccine.

The chain carries TRBV19 and TRBJ1-6; D unclear. The CDR3 consists of 17 residues. Trimming took 1 base from V and 0 from J, leaving 10 bases between them. The V gene's germline CDR1 is LNHDA and CDR2 SQIVND (reference sequence). The CDR3 sequence: CASSIVSGSSYNSPLHF. The CDR3 DNA reads as TGTGCCAGTAGTATAGTTAGCGGGAGCTCCTATAATTCACCCCTCCACTTT.

This clone was picked up a small number of times. The rearrangement links TRBV7-2 to TRBJ1-1; 7 bases match TRBD1. The length of the CDR3 is 13 residues. Trimming at V came to 5 bases and at J to 3 bases, leaving 3 bases not matched to a gene. CDR1 SGHTA and CDR2 FQGNSA come from the germline V gene. This chain's CDR3 is CASSRQGYTEAFF. CDR3 bases: TGTGCCAGCAGCCGACAGGGCTACACTGAAGCTTTCTTT.

The V and J genes are TRBV6-5 and TRBJ2-5; 11 bases are shared with TRBD2. Losses at the gene ends were 0 bases for V and 2 bases for J; bases not matched to a gene: 2. Germline-derived CDR1 and CDR2 are MNHEY and SVGAGI. This CDR3 has 16 residues. CDR3 loop: CASSYSGTSGQETQYF. The CDR3 nucleotides read TGTGCCAGCAGTTACTCTGGGACTAGCGGACAAGAGACCCAGTACTTC.

The gene calls are TRBV3-1 (or the pseudogene TRBV3-2) and TRBJ1-6; no firm D call. In germline, CDR1 is LGHDT, CDR2 YNNKEL (reference sequence). V lost 0 bases and J lost 11, with 14 bases in between. This CDR3 region has 15 residues. CDR3 DNA: TGTGCCAGCAGCCAAGATTTGTCGGGATCGGCACCCCTCCACTTT. This gives the protein CASSQDLSGSAPLHF.

The rearrangement joins TRBV30 to TRBJ1-5; D is unresolved. The germline gives CDR1 GTSNPN, CDR2 SVGIG (reference sequence). The ends were cut back, 2 bases at V and 1 base at J, with 15 bases in the middle. This CDR3 comprises 16 residues. The CDR3 coding sequence is TGTGCCTGGAGTACCGGCTCCTGGGGAAGCAATCAGCCCCAGCATTTT. It is translated as CAWSTGSWGSNQPQHF. Together with reference TRBV30 and TRBJ1-5, the CDR3 gives the full variable domain: SQTIHQWPATLVQPVGSPLSLECTVEGTSNPNLYWYRQAAGRGLQLLFYSVGIGQISSEVPQNLSASRPQDRQFILSSKKLLLSDSGFYLCAWSTGSWGSNQPQHFGDGTRLSIL.

The J gene is TRBJ2-3, the V gene TRBV5-1, with TRBD2 matching 7 bases. Trimming at V came to 0 bases and at J to 5 bases, leaving 9 bases not matched to a gene. CDR3 size: 16 residues. CDR1 and CDR2 (germline): SGHRS, YFSETQ. In DNA, the CDR3 is TGCGCCAGCAGCTTGGTGGGACTGGGGGGGATAGATACGCAGTATTTT. Encoded protein: CASSLVGLGGIDTQYF.

The V gene is TRBV4-3, the J gene TRBJ1-6; the D gene is possibly TRBD1 (6 bases). Germline V gives CDR1 LGHNA, CDR2 YSLEER. Trimming removed 0 bases at V and 10 bases at J, with 19 bases between. CDR3 length: 17 residues. The CDR3 DNA is TGCGCCAGCAGCCAAGAGGTTAGGGGGGCTTTTCACTCACCCCTCCACTTT. It is translated as CASSQEVRGAFHSPLHF.

This chain uses TRBV30 with TRBJ2-7, with TRBD1 matching 9 bases. The CDR3 loop spans 13 amino acids. The J segment lost 5 bases and the V segment lost 3 bases, leaving 5 bases of the junction unmatched. Germline V gives CDR1 GTSNPN, CDR2 SVGIG (reference sequence). CDR3 in amino acids: CAWRWDRADEQYF. Written as DNA, the CDR3 is TGTGCCTGGAGGTGGGACAGGGCCGACGAGCAGTACTTC.

About this clone: Other DNA sequences in this sample translate to the same CDR3. As DNA, the CDR3 is TGTGCCAGCAGTTACAGCCCTACCAATCAGCCCCAGCATTTT. It encodes CASSYSPTNQPQHF. This sequence joins TRBV6-5 and TRBJ1-5; D ambiguous. The CDR3 is 14 residues long. V lost 2 bases and J lost 3, with 8 bases in between. Germline values: CDR1 MNHEY, CDR2 SVGAGI.

CDR3 amino acids: CATSRGSGYNSPLHF. CDR3 nucleotide sequence: TGTGCCACCAGCAGAGGCAGTGGTTATAATTCACCCCTCCACTTT. This sequence joins TRBV15 and TRBJ1-6; D call uncertain. V shed 1 base and J shed 4 bases, with 8 bases lying between them. The CDR3 length is 15 residues. Germline V gives CDR1 LNHNV, CDR2 YYDKDF (reference sequence).

The chain couples TRBV6-1 to TRBJ1-1; the D gene is possibly TRBD1 (6 bases). CDR1 MNHNS and CDR2 SASEGT come from the germline V gene. Trimming shortened V by 2 bases and J by 11 bases, and 15 bases separated the two germline ends. The CDR3 contains 13 residues. DNA for the CDR3: TGTGCCAGCAGTGAAAATGCAGGGGTGGGGGCTTTCTTT. Its protein product is CASSENAGVGAFF.

CDR3: CASSEPGLATPNYNEQFF. The CDR3 nucleotides read TGTGCCAGCAGTGAACCGGGACTAGCGACACCAAATTACAATGAGCAGTTCTTC. This chain joins TRBV6-1 and TRBJ2-1, with 10 bases identical to TRBD2. The CDR3 extends over 18 amino acids. After removal of 2 bases from V and 4 bases from J, the junction contained 11 bases not matched to a gene. Germline V lookup: CDR1 MNHNS, CDR2 SASEGT.

The CDR3 loop reads CASSLEKGLNEKLFF. In nucleotides, the CDR3 is TGCGCCAGCAGCTTGGAAAAAGGACTAAATGAAAAACTGTTTTTT. The gene calls are TRBV5-1 and TRBJ1-4; D not resolved. The germline V gene has CDR1 SGHRS and CDR2 YFSETQ. The CDR3 contains 15 residues. With 0 bases removed from V and 5 bases from J, the gap between germline ends came to 11 bases.

This clone has only a few counts. The chain employs TRBV5-1 and TRBJ1-2, with a weak D call TRBD1 (6 bases). The CDR3 runs 12 residues. Trimming took 4 bases from V and 4 from J, leaving 8 bases between them. CDR1 SGHRS and CDR2 YFSETQ come from the germline V gene. As DNA, the CDR3 is TGCGCCAGCAGCGCGGACAGCTATGGCTACACCTTC. Its translation: CASSADSYGYTF.

This sequence joins TRBV28 and TRBJ2-7; D may correspond to TRBD1 or TRBD2 (5 bases each). Trimming removed 10 bases at V and 3 bases at J, with 19 bases between. This CDR3 region has 14 residues. Looked up from germline, CDR1 is MDHEN and CDR2 is SYDVKM. The CDR3 is CATWDGRSGYEQYF. The CDR3 DNA sequence: TGTGCCACCTGGGACGGACGATCAGGCTACGAGCAGTACTTC. Drawing the rest from reference TRBV28 and TRBJ2-7, the complete variable domain is DVKVTQSSRYLVKRTGEKVFLECVQDMDHENMFWYRQDPGLGLRLIYFSYDVKMKEKGDIPEGYSVSREKKERFSLILESASTNQTSMYLCATWDGRSGYEQYFGPGTRLTVT.

The chain links TRBV2 to TRBJ1-6; TRBD1 matches 9 bases. The length of the CDR3 is 14 residues. CDR1 is SNHLY and CDR2 is FYNNEI in the germline V gene. J was trimmed by 8 bases and V by 4 bases; bases with no gene match: 3. The CDR3 protein is CASSGRDRDSPLHF. DNA of the CDR3: TGTGCCAGCAGTGGCCGGGACAGGGATTCACCCCTCCACTTT.

The chain uses TRBV5-6 and TRBJ2-4; 8 bases fit TRBD2. Germline loops: CDR1 SGHDT, CDR2 YYEEEE. The CDR3 extends over 16 amino acids. Trimming at V came to 2 bases and at J to 1 base, leaving 5 bases not matched to a gene. The CDR3 protein is CASSFLAGRAKNIQYF. CDR3 bases: TGTGCCAGCAGCTTCCTAGCGGGTCGGGCCAAAAACATTCAGTACTTC.

The CDR3 coding sequence is TGTGCCAGTCAGTTAAGCGGGGTCTACAATGAGCAGTTCTTC. Its protein product is CASQLSGVYNEQFF. The rearrangement links TRBV11-2 to TRBJ2-1, with 7 positions matching TRBD2. The V gene's germline CDR1 is SGHAT and CDR2 FQNNGV. Trimming took 9 bases from V and 3 from J; bases not matched to a gene: 8. The CDR3 spans 14 residues.

The chain employs TRBV7-3 and TRBJ1-6; maybe TRBD1 (5 bases). In germline, CDR1 is SGHTA, CDR2 FQGTGA. The CDR3 spans 14 residues. Trimming left V 3 bases short and J 9 bases short, with 12 bases between. CDR3 loop: CASSLGTRPSPLHF. The CDR3 region has the DNA TGTGCCAGCAGCTTGGGGACCAGACCTTCACCCCTCCACTTT.

The rearrangement links TRBV27 to TRBJ2-3, with 11 bases fitting TRBD2. J lost 5 bases, V lost 8 bases, and 9 bases had no gene match. The CDR3 length is 15 residues. From germline, CDR1 is MNHEY and CDR2 SMNVEV (reference sequence). The CDR3 DNA follows: TGTGCCAGCTCATATACTAGCGGGAGCGTAGATACGCAGTATTTT. Residues: CASSYTSGSVDTQYF.

This sequence joins TRBV29-1 and TRBJ2-1; possible D gene TRBD2, 6 bases. V dropped 4 bases and J dropped 5 bases, with 15 bases sitting between them. Germline V gene lookup returns CDR1 SQVTM and CDR2 ANQGSEA. The CDR3 is 14 residues long. CDR3 DNA: TGCAGCGTTGGAGGTAGCGGAGACCACAATGAGCAGTTCTTC. Translated: CSVGGSGDHNEQFF.

This sequence joins TRBV11-3 and TRBJ2-7, with 8 positions matching TRBD2. V shed 5 bases and J 4 bases; nucleotides not matched to a gene: 4. The CDR3 is made up of 13 amino acids. CDR1 is SGHNT and CDR2 is YENEEA in the germline V gene. The CDR3 spells CASSLGGEYEQYF. The DNA of the CDR3 is TGTGCCAGCAGCCTCGGGGGGGAGTACGAGCAGTACTTC.

The chain links TRBV5-1 to TRBJ2-1; tentatively, D is TRBD1 or TRBD2 (5 bases each). The V end lost 7 bases, the J end lost 0 bases, and 11 bases lay between the germline ends. Germline CDR1 reads SGHRS; CDR2 reads YFSETQ. The CDR3 length is 14 residues. The CDR3 is CASGGPDSYNEQFF. CDR3 DNA: TGCGCCAGCGGGGGACCGGACTCCTACAATGAGCAGTTCTTC. The full variable domain, completed using reference TRBV5-1 and TRBJ2-1, is KAGVTQTPRYLIKTRGQQVTLSCSPISGHRSVSWYQQTPGQGLQFLFEYFSETQRNKGNFPGRFSGRQFSNSRSEMNVSTLELGDSALYLCASGGPDSYNEQFFGPGTRLTVL.

The CDR3 region is CASSVLLIGSNTEAFF. DNA for the CDR3: TGTGCCAGCAGTGTTCTTCTTATAGGGTCGAACACTGAAGCTTTCTTT. The chain couples TRBV2 to TRBJ1-1, with D uncertain. CDR1 SNHLY and CDR2 FYNNEI come from the germline V gene. Trimming took off 4 bases at V and 1 base at J, with 16 bases between the two ends. The CDR3 is made up of 16 amino acids.

The V call is TRBV15, the J call TRBJ1-4; D may be TRBD1 (5 bases). Germline lookup yields CDR1 LNHNV and CDR2 YYDKDF (reference sequence). Trimming removed 5 bases at V and 3 bases at J, with 19 bases between. The CDR3 extends over 17 amino acids. CDR3 residues: CATSPLRGQAANEKLFF. CDR3 DNA sequence: TGTGCCACCAGCCCCCTTAGGGGTCAGGCGGCTAATGAAAAACTGTTTTTT.

This clone turned up a few times. The rearrangement joins TRBV28 to TRBJ2-2; D is unclear. V was shortened by 7 bases and J by 7 bases, with 10 bases between the two germline ends. Germline loops: CDR1 MDHEN, CDR2 SYDVKM. The CDR3 covers 12 residues. CDR3 coding DNA: TGTGCCAGCACCTCATGGAGCGGGGAGCTGTTTTTT. Translating it yields CASTSWSGELFF.

This chain uses TRBV27 with TRBJ1-5; D is unresolved. The CDR3 is 15 residues long. The V gene lost 1 base and the J gene lost 7 bases, with 14 bases spanning the gap. Looked up from germline, CDR1 is MNHEY and CDR2 is SMNVEV (reference sequence). The CDR3 nucleotides read TGTGCCAGCAGTTTATACTTTACCGGGAGACAGCCCCAGCATTTT. Amino acids: CASSLYFTGRQPQHF.

The V gene is TRBV15, the J gene TRBJ2-1, with 10 bases matching TRBD2. The germline V gene encodes CDR1 LNHNV and CDR2 YYDKDF (reference sequence). The CDR3 is made up of 14 amino acids. Germline trimming cut 4 bases from V and 6 bases from J; bases unmatched to any gene: 3. The CDR3 protein is CATSKRTSGNEQFF. Here the CDR3 DNA reads TGTGCCACCAGCAAGAGGACTAGCGGCAATGAGCAGTTCTTC.

This sequence joins TRBV18 and TRBJ1-1; 9 bases line up with TRBD1. Germline V lookup: CDR1 KGHSH, CDR2 LQKENI. The CDR3 totals 14 residues. With 3 bases clipped from V and 1 base from J, the junction kept 0 bases outside the gene matches. For the CDR3, the DNA is TGTGCCAGCTCACCGGGACAGGGGAACACTGAAGCTTTCTTT. It translates to CASSPGQGNTEAFF. The full variable domain, in which reference TRBV18 and TRBJ1-1 provide the parts outside the CDR3, is NAGVMQNPRHLVRRRGQEARLRCSPMKGHSHVYWYRQLPEEGLKFMVYLQKENIIDESGMPKERFSAEFPKEGPSILRIQQVVRGDSAAYFCASSPGQGNTEAFFGQGTRLTVV.